This TCR beta chain was profiled in a study of cytomegalovirus exposure and HLA in healthy donors. No record exists of this donor's CMV serostatus. The PCR employed 60 Vbeta primers together with 13 Jbeta primers. Sequencing was performed with immunoSEQ multiplex PCR; in TCRdb, only in-frame clones are kept and a portion is missing. This table has 210,000 or so clones, under 90% appearing once. Sequenced sample: PBMCs. The origin of this receptor is a human donor in good health.

The CDR3 is CASKPAGQLYTEAFF. CDR3 in DNA: TGTGCCAGTAAACCCGCAGGCCAATTGTACACTGAAGCTTTCTTT. V usage is TRBV19 and J usage is TRBJ1-1; D is undetermined. V was shortened by 7 bases and J by 3 bases, with 18 bases between the two germline ends. The germline V gene encodes CDR1 LNHDA and CDR2 SQIVND (reference sequence). This CDR3 spans 15 amino acids.